The rows below give T cell receptor beta chains drawn from one sample of a study of blood T cell repertoires in COVID-19. The method was immunoSEQ multiplex PCR; TCRdb's version includes in-frame clones alone and lacks a portion of them. Of roughly 320,000 clones in the sample, approximately 84% were seen once. Source material: PBMCs or T cells enriched from blood (not recorded which). All receptors derive from a man aged 25 to 40 who had recovered from COVID-19. The CDR3 runs from the conserved cysteine through the conserved F or W. D genes are given only for firm matches. The size entry is marked missing in some rows and otherwise reads once, few, many or a size class.

J gene | D gene | clone size | V gene | CDR3 protein | CDR3 DNA
TRBJ2-7 | - | - | TRBV25-1 | CASSPARERTYEQYF | TGTGCCAGCAGCCCCGCCCGGGAGAGAACCTACGAGCAGTACTTC
TRBJ2-1 | TRBD2 | - | TRBV18 | CASAGGASYNEQFF | TGTGCCAGCGCGGGGGGGGCGAGCTACAATGAGCAGTTCTTC
TRBJ1-5 | TRBD1 | - | TRBV7-9 | CASSLTGTGNQPQHF | TGTGCCAGCAGCTTAACTGGGACAGGGAATCAGCCCCAGCATTTT
TRBJ2-7 | - | once | TRBV10-3 | CAISVASLSNEQYF | TGTGCCATCAGTGTGGCTAGCTTGTCTAACGAGCAGTACTTC
TRBJ1-3 | - | - | TRBV30 | CAGQTEYSGNTIYF | TGTGCCGGTCAGACAGAGTACTCTGGAAACACCATATATTTT
TRBJ1-2 | - | - | TRBV29-1 | CSVDPGDNYGYTF | TGCAGCGTTGATCCGGGAGATAACTATGGCTACACCTTC
TRBJ2-2 | TRBD1 | - | TRBV19 | CASRDRGRTGELFF | TGTGCCAGTAGGGACAGGGGGCGGACCGGGGAGCTGTTTTTT
TRBJ1-5 | TRBD1 | once | TRBV19 | CATQQGGGNQPQHF | TGTGCCACCCAACAGGGGGGAGGCAATCAGCCCCAGCATTTT
TRBJ1-2 | - | - | TRBV30 | CAWSQTSGGSYTF | TGTGCCTGGAGTCAAACCTCCGGGGGGAGCTACACCTTC
TRBJ2-5 | - | - | TRBV13 | CASSSDQETQYF | TGTGCCAGCAGCTCAGACCAAGAGACCCAGTACTTC
TRBJ2-5 | - | - | TRBV2 | CASIDETQYF | TGTGCCAGCATAGATGAGACCCAGTACTTC
TRBJ1-4 | - | few | TRBV28 | CASSPVGGPTNEKLFF | TGTGCCAGCAGTCCCGTGGGGGGGCCAACTAATGAAAAACTGTTTTTT
TRBJ1-2 | TRBD1 | - | TRBV19 | CASSVQGAAYGYTF | TGTGCCAGTAGTGTACAGGGGGCAGCCTATGGCTACACCTTC
TRBJ1-2 | - | once | TRBV5-6 | CASSLGAGATF | TGTGCCAGCAGCTTGGGGGCAGGCGCCACCTTC
TRBJ2-1 | TRBD2 | once | TRBV5-4 | CASSSISGRAGNEQFF | TGTGCCAGCAGCTCAATAAGCGGGAGGGCGGGGAATGAGCAGTTCTTC
TRBJ2-3 | - | - | TRBV21-1 | CASSKGDRGLTDTQYF | TGTGCCAGCAGCAAAGGGGACAGGGGCTTAACAGATACGCAGTATTTT
TRBJ2-2 | TRBD1 | - | TRBV11-2 | CASSPTGGTNTGELFF | TGTGCCAGCAGCCCGACAGGGGGTACTAACACCGGGGAGCTGTTTTTT
TRBJ2-1 | TRBD2 | - | TRBV7-2 | CASRLRLAGPWEQFF | TGTGCCAGCAGGTTGCGGCTAGCGGGCCCTTGGGAGCAGTTCTTC
TRBJ2-7 | TRBD1 | - | TRBV2 | CASSERTPGQGFHEQYF | TGTGCCAGCAGTGAGAGGACCCCGGGACAGGGGTTCCACGAGCAGTACTTC
TRBJ2-3 | TRBD2 | - | TRBV7-6 | CASSSKTSGRTDTQYF | TGTGCCAGCAGCTCGAAGACTAGCGGGAGGACGGATACGCAGTATTTT
TRBJ2-7 | TRBD1 | - | TRBV2 | CASTRQGYEQYF | TGTGCCAGCACTCGACAGGGCTACGAGCAGTACTTC
TRBJ1-2 | - | - | TRBV21-1 | CASSKEHVLRGGYTF | TGTGCCAGCAGCAAAGAACACGTGCTAAGGGGTGGCTACACCTTC
TRBJ1-2 | - | - | TRBV7-9 | CASSLEGPQANYGYTF | TGTGCCAGCAGCTTAGAGGGGCCGCAAGCTAACTATGGCTACACCTTC
TRBJ1-4 | TRBD1 | - | TRBV2 | CASSGNRGYGEKLFF | TGTGCCAGCAGTGGAAACAGGGGGTACGGCGAAAAACTGTTTTTT
TRBJ2-3 | - | - | TRBV12-3/TRBV12-4 | CASSTGAQYF | TGTGCCAGCAGTACAGGAGCGCAGTATTTT
TRBJ2-2 | - | - | TRBV21-1 | CASSNYPGTGKAGELFF | TGTGCCAGCAGCAACTACCCCGGGACAGGGAAGGCCGGGGAGCTGTTTTTT
TRBJ1-2 | - | - | TRBV30 | CAWTGRDYGYTF | TGTGCCTGGACAGGGAGGGACTATGGCTACACCTTC
TRBJ1-4 | TRBD1 | - | TRBV6-5 | CATRRGQGGEKLFF | TGTGCCACCCGGCGGGGACAGGGTGGTGAAAAACTGTTTTTT
TRBJ1-6 | - | - | TRBV27 | CASTTDGRNNSPLHF | TGTGCCAGCACCACGGACGGGAGGAATAATTCACCCCTCCACTTT
TRBJ1-1 | TRBD1 | once | TRBV24-1 | CATSDLRDRGSKAPSTEAFF | TGTGCCACCAGTGATTTGAGGGACAGGGGTTCGAAAGCCCCTAGCACTGAAGCTTTCTTT
TRBJ2-1 | TRBD2 | - | TRBV7-2 | CASTHSGGLAGVFNEQFF | TGTGCCAGCACCCACTCCGGAGGACTAGCGGGAGTGTTCAATGAGCAGTTCTTC
TRBJ2-7 | TRBD2 | - | TRBV4-1 | CASSPQTSGAYEQYF | TGCGCCAGCAGCCCCCAGACTAGCGGGGCCTACGAGCAGTACTTC
TRBJ2-3 | - | - | TRBV3-1/TRBV3-2 | CASSQDNEGSRTDTQYF | TGTGCCAGCAGCCAAGATAACGAGGGCAGCCGCACAGATACGCAGTATTTT
TRBJ1-1 | - | - | TRBV6-5 | CASSYTTRVSGTEAFF | TGTGCCAGCAGTTACACCACCAGGGTTTCGGGCACTGAAGCTTTCTTT
TRBJ2-1 | TRBD2 | few | TRBV15 | CATSREQRGGINEQFF | TGTGCCACCAGCAGAGAACAGCGGGGGGGAATAAATGAGCAGTTCTTC
TRBJ2-7 | - | once | TRBV5-1 | CASSLGAGAREQYF | TGCGCCAGCAGCTTGGGAGCAGGGGCTCGGGAGCAGTACTTC
TRBJ2-3 | TRBD1 | - | TRBV19 | CASSIARDSLSTDTQYF | TGTGCCAGTAGTATAGCACGGGACAGCCTTAGCACAGATACGCAGTATTTT
TRBJ2-7 | - | - | TRBV27 | CASSPWTGSISSYEQYF | TGTGCCAGCAGTCCCTGGACGGGGTCAATTAGCTCCTACGAGCAGTACTTC
TRBJ2-3 | TRBD2 | - | TRBV11-2 | CASSLGTSGVDTQYF | TGTGCCAGCAGCCTCGGGACTAGCGGGGTGGATACGCAGTATTTT
TRBJ2-3 | TRBD2 | - | TRBV7-2 | CASSLVWASGGGADTQYF | TGTGCCAGCAGCTTAGTATGGGCTAGCGGGGGAGGCGCAGATACGCAGTATTTT
TRBJ2-5 | TRBD2 | - | TRBV27 | CASSSRLAGNLGETQYF | TGTGCCAGCAGTTCGAGACTAGCGGGGAACCTGGGAGAGACCCAGTACTTC
TRBJ2-7 | - | - | TRBV15 | CATSSSGTTSYEQYF | TGTGCCACCAGCAGTTCGGGGACAACTTCCTACGAGCAGTACTTC
TRBJ2-7 | TRBD2 | few | TRBV2 | CASSEESSGSHEQYF | TGTGCCAGCAGTGAAGAGTCTAGCGGGAGCCACGAGCAGTACTTC
TRBJ2-1 | - | - | TRBV5-1 | CASSLQTVNEQFF | TGCGCCAGCAGCCTCCAGACAGTCAATGAGCAGTTCTTC
TRBJ1-2 | - | - | TRBV6-5 | CASSTGTRSYTF | TGTGCCAGCAGTACTGGGACACGTAGCTACACCTTC
TRBJ2-7 | TRBD2 | - | TRBV2 | CASRKTSGLYEQYF | TGTGCCAGCAGAAAGACTAGCGGGCTTTACGAGCAGTACTTC
TRBJ2-2 | - | once | TRBV5-4 | CASSLRGGGELFF | TGTGCCAGCAGCTTGAGGGGAGGCGGGGAGCTGTTTTTT
TRBJ2-3 | TRBD2 | - | TRBV28 | CASSPGLAGDTQYF | TGTGCCAGCAGTCCCGGACTAGCGGGGGATACGCAGTATTTT
TRBJ2-1 | TRBD2 | - | TRBV9 | CASSVEPGGRAYNEQFF | TGTGCCAGCAGCGTAGAACCGGGCGGGAGGGCCTACAATGAGCAGTTCTTC
TRBJ1-1 | - | few | TRBV29-1 | CSALAGGGMNTEAFF | TGCAGCGCCCTGGCCGGGGGAGGGATGAACACTGAAGCTTTCTTT